Listed below are T cell receptor beta chains from one sample, sequenced in a study of T cells in Graves' hyperthyroidism and ophthalmopathy. One entry per CDR3 protein results from TCRdb running MiXCR on the multiplex PCR reads. The data hold hundreds of thousands of distinct CDR3 sequences, with roughly 15% observed a single time. Input material: blood. Receptors were obtained from a young man with Graves' ophthalmopathy. Both conserved end residues are part of each CDR3. A D gene is named only where the DNA matches it firmly. Clone size is stated in some rows and not others, as once, few, many or a class when expanded.

>TRBV7-8|TRBD2|-|TRBJ2-3
CASSLTRTSGTNTQYF
TGTGCCAGCAGCCTCACTCGGACTAGCGGGACGAATACGCAGTATTTT
>TRBV20-1|-|-|TRBJ2-7
CSARRGSSYEQYF
TGCAGTGCACGACGGGGGAGCTCCTACGAGCAGTACTTC
>TRBV4-2|TRBD2|many|TRBJ2-7
CASSQDGRVGEQYF
TGTGCCAGCAGCCAAGACGGGAGGGTGGGTGAGCAGTACTTC
>TRBV19|-|few|TRBJ1-3
CASSIGGRFSGNTIYF
TGTGCCAGTAGTATAGGGGGACGGTTCTCTGGAAACACCATATATTTT
>TRBV6-1|-|many|TRBJ1-6
CASRLGYTNSPLHF
TGTGCCAGCAGATTAGGGTACACTAATTCACCCCTCCACTTT
>TRBV30|-|few|TRBJ2-7
CAWSGGPADDSYEQYF
TGTGCCTGGAGTGGGGGTCCGGCAGACGACTCCTACGAGCAGTACTTC
>TRBV5-5|-|many|TRBJ2-1
CASSLREQFF
TGTGCCAGCAGCTTGCGTGAGCAGTTCTTC
>TRBV6-1|TRBD1|-|TRBJ1-1
CASSEQGGSSEAFF
TGTGCCAGCAGTGAGCAGGGGGGGTCCTCTGAAGCTTTCTTT
>TRBV4-1|TRBD1|-|TRBJ2-3
CASSPQDRGDTQYF
TGCGCCAGCAGCCCCCAAGACAGGGGAGATACGCAGTATTTT
>TRBV14|-|many|TRBJ1-1
CASSAQEDTEAFF
TGTGCCAGCAGCGCACAGGAGGACACTGAAGCTTTCTTT
>TRBV6-1|-|few|TRBJ1-1
CASSEDPSTEALF
TGTGCCAGCAGTGAGGATCCTTCGACTGAAGCTCTCTTT
>TRBV19|-|few|TRBJ2-5
CASSPGIEETQYF
TGTGCCAGTAGTCCCGGGATAGAAGAGACCCAGTACTTC
>TRBV10-3|TRBD2|many|TRBJ2-1
CAISAGREGYNEQFF
TGTGCCATCAGTGCGGGGCGGGAGGGCTACAATGAGCAGTTCTTC
>TRBV11-2|-|many|TRBJ2-7
CASSRDGWGYEQYF
TGTGCCAGCAGCAGAGACGGGTGGGGGTACGAGCAGTACTTC
>TRBV7-2|-|-|TRBJ2-4
CASSLLDDGIQYF
TGTGCCAGCAGCTTACTTGACGACGGCATTCAGTACTTC
>TRBV5-1|TRBD1|many|TRBJ1-2
CASSRGQGSYGYTF
TGTGCCAGCAGCCGTGGACAGGGCAGCTATGGCTACACCTTC
>TRBV24-1|-|few|TRBJ2-5
CATSDFTYGGAETQYF
TGTGCCACCAGTGATTTTACGTACGGGGGCGCAGAGACCCAGTACTTC
>TRBV4-1|TRBD2|few|TRBJ2-5
CASSQVSQPGGETQYF
TGCGCCAGCAGCCAAGTTTCCCAGCCGGGGGGGGAGACCCAGTACTTC
>TRBV28|-|-|TRBJ2-7
CASSARDGLYEQYF
TGTGCCAGCAGTGCCCGGGACGGACTCTACGAGCAGTACTTC
>TRBV5-6|TRBD1|-|TRBJ1-6
CASSLGLGGGVLNSPLHF
TGTGCCAGCAGCTTGGGGTTAGGAGGGGGCGTCCTCAATTCACCCCTCCACTTT
>TRBV29-1|TRBD2|many|TRBJ2-7
CSVETSGGNYEQYF
TGCAGCGTTGAGACTAGCGGGGGCAATTACGAGCAGTACTTC
>TRBV12-3/TRBV12-4|TRBD2|many|TRBJ2-1
CASSLRLAGGVEQFF
TGTGCCAGCAGTTTAAGACTAGCGGGGGGAGTTGAGCAGTTCTTC
>TRBV2|TRBD1|many|TRBJ1-2
CASSLQGANYGYTF
TGTGCCAGCAGCTTACAGGGGGCAAACTATGGCTACACCTTC
>TRBV30|-|many|TRBJ1-4
CAWRGFNEKLFF
TGTGCCTGGAGGGGATTTAATGAAAAACTGTTTTTT
>TRBV16|-|many|TRBJ1-2
CASSQPFRGPPNYGYTF
TGTGCCAGCAGCCAGCCATTCAGGGGCCCGCCTAACTATGGCTACACCTTC
>TRBV20-1|-|-|TRBJ2-3
CSARDLGDDTDTQYF
TGCAGTGCTAGAGATCTGGGAGATGACACAGATACGCAGTATTTT
>TRBV9|-|-|TRBJ2-3
CASTFEGTDTQYF
TGTGCCAGCACTTTTGAGGGTACAGATACGCAGTATTTT
>TRBV6-1|TRBD1|-|TRBJ1-1
CASSTWTGRTTEAFF
TGTGCCAGCAGTACTTGGACAGGGAGGACAACTGAAGCTTTCTTT
>TRBV5-1|TRBD2|-|TRBJ2-7
CASSLVSSGTYEQYF
TGCGCCAGCAGCTTGGTCTCTAGCGGTACCTACGAGCAGTACTTC
>TRBV29-1|-|-|TRBJ2-7
CSARQDPYEQYF
TGCAGCGCCCGACAGGACCCCTACGAGCAGTACTTC
>TRBV19|-|few|TRBJ2-5
CASSMVSQETQYF
TGTGCCAGTAGTATGGTCAGCCAAGAGACCCAGTACTTC
>TRBV10-2|TRBD1|few|TRBJ2-7
CASRSTGQAYEQYF
TGCGCCAGCAGGAGCACCGGACAGGCCTACGAGCAGTACTTC
>TRBV19|-|few|TRBJ1-1
CASRIGPNRTEAFF
TGTGCCAGTAGAATTGGACCGAACCGGACTGAAGCTTTCTTT
>TRBV27|TRBD1|many|TRBJ1-2
CASSPLTGGGYGYTF
TGTGCCAGCAGTCCCTTGACAGGGGGCGGCTATGGCTACACCTTC
>TRBV11-2|-|many|TRBJ2-5
CASTWSGGGETQYF
TGTGCCAGCACTTGGTCCGGGGGTGGAGAGACCCAGTACTTC
>TRBV10-3|-|-|TRBJ1-2
CAITPGPRNYGYTF
TGTGCCATCACTCCAGGACCCCGGAACTATGGCTACACCTTC
>TRBV29-1|-|many|TRBJ2-2
CSLSGDTGELFF
TGCAGCTTATCTGGGGACACCGGGGAGCTGTTTTTT
>TRBV18|-|many|TRBJ2-5
CASSQRLGDEETQYF
TGTGCCAGCTCACAGAGACTAGGCGATGAAGAGACCCAGTACTTC
>TRBV7-6|-|many|TRBJ1-5
CASSLGDLYEGNQPQHF
TGTGCCAGCAGCTTAGGGGACCTTTATGAAGGCAATCAGCCCCAGCATTTT
>TRBV6-2/TRBV6-3|TRBD2|-|TRBJ2-2
CASSYWREGQGGELFF
TGTGCCAGCAGTTACTGGAGGGAGGGCCAGGGCGGGGAGCTGTTTTTT
>TRBV12-3/TRBV12-4|TRBD1|-|TRBJ1-5
CASSFTGERQPQHF
TGTGCCAGCAGTTTCACAGGGGAGAGACAGCCCCAGCATTTT
>TRBV5-6|-|-|TRBJ2-7
CASSLVSESSYEQYF
TGTGCCAGCAGCTTGGTTTCAGAGAGCTCCTACGAGCAGTACTTC
>TRBV2|TRBD1|many|TRBJ2-1
CASTRWTGYNEQFF
TGTGCCAGCACCCGATGGACAGGGTACAATGAGCAGTTCTTC
>TRBV6-1|TRBD1|few|TRBJ2-1
CASSRAGTGAGGQFF
TGTGCCAGCAGCCGGGCCGGGACAGGGGCTGGTGGGCAGTTCTTC
>TRBV5-8|-|many|TRBJ1-1
CASSLDDTEAFF
TGTGCCAGCAGCTTGGATGACACTGAAGCTTTCTTT
>TRBV27|-|many|TRBJ2-5
CASSPPLPDQETQYF
TGTGCCAGCAGTCCCCCGTTACCCGACCAAGAGACCCAGTACTTC
>TRBV25-1|-|once|TRBJ2-7
CASSELGEVQEQYF
TGTGCCAGCAGTGAGTTAGGGGAAGTACAAGAGCAGTACTTC
>TRBV14|-|-|TRBJ2-3
CASSQVGVTDTHYF
TGTGCCAGCAGCCAAGTAGGTGTCACAGATACGCATTATTTT
>TRBV19|TRBD2|-|TRBJ2-5
CASKLASTQETQYF
TGTGCCAGTAAACTAGCGAGCACTCAAGAGACCCAGTACTTC
>TRBV6-1|-|many|TRBJ2-5
CASSYGLQGIGETQYF
TGTGCCAGCAGTTATGGGTTACAGGGTATCGGAGAGACCCAGTACTTC
>TRBV30|-|many|TRBJ1-6
CAQSVLDSPLHF
TGTGCCCAGTCGGTGCTGGATTCACCCCTCCACTTT
>TRBV5-1|TRBD1|many|TRBJ2-5
CASSRQGLRETQYF
TGCGCCAGCAGCCGACAGGGGCTGAGAGAGACCCAGTACTTC
>TRBV7-9|-|few|TRBJ1-4
CASSLLWGNEKLFF
TGTGCCAGCAGCTTATTATGGGGTAATGAAAAACTGTTTTTT
>TRBV6-1|-|many|TRBJ2-4
CASSSGGGNIQYF
TGTGCCAGCAGTTCGGGGGGCGGAAACATTCAGTACTTC
>TRBV10-3|-|many|TRBJ1-5
CAISQGGDQPQHF
TGTGCCATCAGTCAGGGAGGGGATCAGCCCCAGCATTTT
>TRBV10-3|-|many|TRBJ2-7
CAISEDDYEQYF
TGTGCCATCAGTGAAGACGACTACGAGCAGTACTTC
>TRBV3-1|TRBD2|many|TRBJ2-3
CASSQASGGTDTQYF
TGTGCCAGCAGCCAAGCGAGCGGGGGTACAGATACGCAGTATTTT
>TRBV15|TRBD2|-|TRBJ2-7
CATSRDPSGSPRQYF
TGTGCCACCAGCAGAGATCCCAGCGGGAGTCCCAGGCAGTACTTC
>TRBV2|TRBD2|many|TRBJ2-1
CAIGTSGRARYEQFF
TGTGCCATTGGAACTAGCGGGAGGGCTCGGTATGAGCAGTTCTTC